The 8 T cell receptor beta chains reported below all come from one sample, sequenced in a study of cytomegalovirus exposure and HLA in healthy donors. PCR used 60 Vbeta primers and 13 Jbeta primers. TCRdb's table, derived via immunoSEQ multiplex PCR, lists solely in-frame clones and lacks some. The sample shows 85,000 to 120,000 clones, 71% of them seen only once. The material sequenced was PBMCs. Receptor source: a female donor in good health and CMV-seronegative.

The gene calls are TRBV5-1 and TRBJ2-5; 13 bases are a match to TRBD2. Trimming at V came to 6 bases and at J to 5 bases, leaving 10 bases not matched to a gene. Germline V CDR1 and CDR2: SGHRS, YFSETQ. CDR3 length: 16 amino acids. The CDR3 loop is CASTPGLAGKRETQYF. The DNA of the CDR3 is TGCGCCAGCACCCCGGGACTAGCGGGGAAGAGGGAGACCCAGTACTTC.

This chain joins TRBV29-1 and TRBJ2-1; 8 nucleotides align to TRBD2. The CDR3 has 12 amino acids. The V gene end was trimmed by 7 bases and the J gene end by 10 bases; junction bases not matched to a gene: 9. The germline V gene encodes CDR1 SQVTM and CDR2 ANQGSEA. The CDR3 DNA is TGCAGCGGGGGGTCTCAGCGGGGGGAGCAGTTCTTC. Amino acid sequence: CSGGSQRGEQFF.

This clone was counted only a few times. This chain links TRBV11-2 with TRBJ2-1; TRBD2 matches at 7 bases. V lost 2 bases, J lost 7 bases, and 8 bases stayed unmatched. Germline V gives CDR1 SGHAT, CDR2 FQNNGV. CDR3 length: 15 amino acids. The CDR3: CASSLLRGSFNEQFF. CDR3 nucleotide sequence: TGTGCCAGCAGCTTATTGCGCGGGAGTTTTAATGAGCAGTTCTTC. Looking up the rest from reference TRBV11-2 and TRBJ2-1 gives the full variable domain: EAGVAQSPRYKIIEKRQSVAFWCNPISGHATLYWYQQILGQGPKLLIQFQNNGVVDDSQLPKDRFSAERLKGVDSTLKIQPAKLEDSAVYLCASSLLRGSFNEQFFGPGTRLTVL.

The CDR3 DNA reads as TGTGCCAGCAGCGTGGGGGCCTTTTCCTACGAGCAGTACTTC. Translation gives CASSVGAFSYEQYF. The chain joins TRBV9 to TRBJ2-7, with D possibly matching TRBD1 (6 bases). V was cut by 2 bases and J by 1 base, with 10 bases left in between. The CDR3 runs 14 residues. CDR1 and CDR2 (germline): SGDLS, YYNGEE.

V gene TRBV11-3 combines with J gene TRBJ1-1; D gene unclear. This CDR3 is 14 amino acids long. Trimming removed 6 bases from V and 6 bases from J, with 17 bases in between. Germline loops: CDR1 SGHNT, CDR2 YENEEA. Here the CDR3 DNA reads TGTGCCAGCAGTGGGAGGCTGGGCTCCGCTGAAGCTTTCTTT. The encoded protein is CASSGRLGSAEAFF.

The rearrangement uses TRBV30 and TRBJ1-2, with D maybe TRBD1 (5 bases). The CDR3 contains 15 residues. V dropped 2 bases and J dropped 3 bases, with 16 bases sitting between them. Germline V gene sequence: CDR1 GTSNPN, CDR2 SVGIG (reference sequence). CDR3 bases: TGTGCCTGGAGTAAAGGCAGTCAGGGCTACTATGGCTACACCTTC. It codes for CAWSKGSQGYYGYTF.

V gene TRBV7-2 combines with J gene TRBJ1-5; 8 nucleotides agree with TRBD1. Germline V gene sequence: CDR1 SGHTA, CDR2 FQGNSA. This CDR3 is 17 amino acids long. V lost 2 bases and J lost 0; bases outside the gene matches: 6. The CDR3 DNA follows: TGTGCCAGCAGCTTAAGGTGGGACAGGATTAGCAATCAGCCCCAGCATTTT. This gives the protein CASSLRWDRISNQPQHF. Full variable domain (remainder filled in from reference TRBV7-2 and TRBJ1-5): GAGVSQSPSNKVTEKGKDVELRCDPISGHTALYWYRQSLGQGLEFLIYFQGNSAPDKSGLPSDRFSAERTGGSVSTLTIQRTQQEDSAVYLCASSLRWDRISNQPQHFGDGTRLSIL.

The chain joins TRBV6-5 to TRBJ2-7, with TRBD1 matching 11 bases. Germline V gene lookup returns CDR1 MNHEY and CDR2 SVGAGI. Trimming took 2 bases from V and 5 from J; bases not matched to a gene: 5. The CDR3 is made up of 15 amino acids. The DNA of the CDR3 is TGTGCCAGCAGTTACCCAGGACAGGGGGCAAACGAGCAGTACTTC. It codes for CASSYPGQGANEQYF.